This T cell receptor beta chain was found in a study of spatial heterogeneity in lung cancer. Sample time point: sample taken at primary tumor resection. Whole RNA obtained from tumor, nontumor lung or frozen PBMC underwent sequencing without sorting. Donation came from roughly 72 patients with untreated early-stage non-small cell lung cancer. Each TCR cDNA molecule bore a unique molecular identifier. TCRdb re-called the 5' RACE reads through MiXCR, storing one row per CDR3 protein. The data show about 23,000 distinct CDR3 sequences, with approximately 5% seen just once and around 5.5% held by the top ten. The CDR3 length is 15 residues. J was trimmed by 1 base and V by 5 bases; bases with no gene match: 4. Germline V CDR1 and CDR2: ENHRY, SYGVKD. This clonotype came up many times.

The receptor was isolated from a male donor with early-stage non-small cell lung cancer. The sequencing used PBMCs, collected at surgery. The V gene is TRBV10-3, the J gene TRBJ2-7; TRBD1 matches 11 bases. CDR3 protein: CAISLGQGVSYEQYF. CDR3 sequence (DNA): TGTGCCATCAGTTTGGGACAGGGGGTTTCCTACGAGCAGTACTTC.